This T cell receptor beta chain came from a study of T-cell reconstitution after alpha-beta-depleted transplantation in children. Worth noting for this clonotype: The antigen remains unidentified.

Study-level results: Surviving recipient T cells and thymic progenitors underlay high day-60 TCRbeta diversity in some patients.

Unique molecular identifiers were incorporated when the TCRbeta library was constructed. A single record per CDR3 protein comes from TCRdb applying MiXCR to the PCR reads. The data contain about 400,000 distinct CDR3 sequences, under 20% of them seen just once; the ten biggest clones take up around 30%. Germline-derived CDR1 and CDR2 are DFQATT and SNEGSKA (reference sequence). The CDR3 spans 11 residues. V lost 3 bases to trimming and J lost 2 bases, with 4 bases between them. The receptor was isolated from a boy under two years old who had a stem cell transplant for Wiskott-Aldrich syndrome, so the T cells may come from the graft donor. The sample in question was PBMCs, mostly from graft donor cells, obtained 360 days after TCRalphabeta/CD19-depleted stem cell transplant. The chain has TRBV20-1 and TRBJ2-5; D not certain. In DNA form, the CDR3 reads TGCAGTGCTAGTTATCAAGAGACCCAGTACTTC. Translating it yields CSASYQETQYF.